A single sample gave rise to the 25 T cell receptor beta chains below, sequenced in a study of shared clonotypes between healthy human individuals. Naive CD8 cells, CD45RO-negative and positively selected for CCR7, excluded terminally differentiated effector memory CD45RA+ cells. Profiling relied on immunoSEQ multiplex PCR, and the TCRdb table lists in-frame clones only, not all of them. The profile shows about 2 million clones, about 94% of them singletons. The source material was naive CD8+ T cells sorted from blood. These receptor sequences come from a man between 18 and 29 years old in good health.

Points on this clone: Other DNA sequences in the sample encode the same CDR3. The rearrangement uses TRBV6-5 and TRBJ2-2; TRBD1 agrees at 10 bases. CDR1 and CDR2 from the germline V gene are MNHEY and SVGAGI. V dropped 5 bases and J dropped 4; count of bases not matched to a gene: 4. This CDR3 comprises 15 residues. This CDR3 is CASSPGTGVTGELFF. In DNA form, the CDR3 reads TGTGCCAGCAGTCCCGGGACAGGGGTCACCGGGGAGCTGTTTTTT.

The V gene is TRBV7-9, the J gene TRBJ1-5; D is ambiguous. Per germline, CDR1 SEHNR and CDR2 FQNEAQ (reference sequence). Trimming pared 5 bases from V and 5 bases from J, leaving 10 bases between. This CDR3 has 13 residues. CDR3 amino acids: CASSTAGHQPQHF. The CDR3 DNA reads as TGTGCCAGCAGCACAGCGGGTCATCAGCCCCAGCATTTT.

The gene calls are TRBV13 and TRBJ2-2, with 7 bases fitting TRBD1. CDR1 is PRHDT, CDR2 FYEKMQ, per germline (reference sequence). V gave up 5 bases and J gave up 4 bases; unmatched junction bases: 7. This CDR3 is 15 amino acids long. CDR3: CASSNRQGPTGELFF. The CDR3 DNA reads TGTGCCAGCAGCAACCGACAGGGCCCCACCGGGGAGCTGTTTTTT.

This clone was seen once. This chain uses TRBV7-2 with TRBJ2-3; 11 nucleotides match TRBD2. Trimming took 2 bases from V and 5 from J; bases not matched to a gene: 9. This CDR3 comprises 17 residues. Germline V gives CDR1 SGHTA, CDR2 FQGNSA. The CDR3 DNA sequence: TGTGCCAGCAGCTTATACCTAGCGGGGGGTTCGATAGATACGCAGTATTTT. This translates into CASSLYLAGGSIDTQYF.

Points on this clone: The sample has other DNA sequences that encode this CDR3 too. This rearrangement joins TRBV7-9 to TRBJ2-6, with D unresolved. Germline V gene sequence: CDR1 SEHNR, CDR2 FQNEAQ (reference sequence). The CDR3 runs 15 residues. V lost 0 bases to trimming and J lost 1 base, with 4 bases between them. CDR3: CASSLAGSGANVLTF. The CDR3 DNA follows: TGTGCCAGCAGCTTAGCGGGATCTGGGGCCAACGTCCTGACTTTC.

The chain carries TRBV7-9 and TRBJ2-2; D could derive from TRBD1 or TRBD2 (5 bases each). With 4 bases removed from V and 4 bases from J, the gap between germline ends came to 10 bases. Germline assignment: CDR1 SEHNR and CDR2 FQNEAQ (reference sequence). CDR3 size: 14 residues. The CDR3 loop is CASSSGTITGELFF. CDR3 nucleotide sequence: TGTGCCAGCAGCTCCGGGACCATCACCGGGGAGCTGTTTTTT. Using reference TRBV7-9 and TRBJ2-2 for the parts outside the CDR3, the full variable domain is DTGVSQNPRHKITKRGQNVTFRCDPISEHNRLYWYRQTLGQGPEFLTYFQNEAQLEKSRLLSDRFSAERPKGSFSTLEIQRTEQGDSAMYLCASSSGTITGELFFGEGSRLTVL.

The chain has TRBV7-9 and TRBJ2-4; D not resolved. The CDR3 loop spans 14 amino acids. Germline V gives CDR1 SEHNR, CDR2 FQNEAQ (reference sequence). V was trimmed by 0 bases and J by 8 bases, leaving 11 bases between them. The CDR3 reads CASSLAVGLDIQYF. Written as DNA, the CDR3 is TGTGCCAGCAGCTTAGCGGTGGGCTTGGACATTCAGTACTTC.

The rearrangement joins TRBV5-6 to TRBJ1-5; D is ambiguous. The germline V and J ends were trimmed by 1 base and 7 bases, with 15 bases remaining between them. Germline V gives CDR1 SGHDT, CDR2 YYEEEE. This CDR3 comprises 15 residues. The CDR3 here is CASSLYRALVQPQHF. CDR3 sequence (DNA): TGTGCCAGCAGCTTGTATAGGGCCCTTGTCCAGCCCCAGCATTTT.

Here the CDR3 reads CSAGQGEVIQYF. Written as DNA, the CDR3 is TGCAGCGCCGGACAGGGGGAGGTCATTCAGTACTTC. V usage is TRBV29-1 and J usage is TRBJ2-4; TRBD1 matches at 10 bases. Germline V CDR1 and CDR2: SQVTM, ANQGSEA. The CDR3 is made up of 12 amino acids. The trim removed 7 bases at V and 9 bases at J, leaving 6 bases unmatched.

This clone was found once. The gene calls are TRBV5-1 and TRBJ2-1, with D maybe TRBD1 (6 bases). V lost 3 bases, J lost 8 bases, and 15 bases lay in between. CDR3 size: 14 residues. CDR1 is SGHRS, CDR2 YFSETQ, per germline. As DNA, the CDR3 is TGCGCCAGCAGCTGGGCGAGCAGGGGAGATGAGCAGTTCTTC. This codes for CASSWASRGDEQFF.

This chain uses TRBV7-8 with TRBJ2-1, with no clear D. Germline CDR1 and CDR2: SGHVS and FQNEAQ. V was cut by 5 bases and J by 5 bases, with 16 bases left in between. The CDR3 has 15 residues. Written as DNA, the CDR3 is TGTGCCAGCAGCACCGAGGCGACTTTCCACAATGAGCAGTTCTTC. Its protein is CASSTEATFHNEQFF. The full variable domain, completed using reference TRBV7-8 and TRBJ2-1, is GAGVSQSPRYKVAKRGQDVALRCDPISGHVSLFWYQQALGQGPEFLTYFQNEAQLDKSGLPSDRFFAERPEGSVSTLKIQRTQQEDSAVYLCASSTEATFHNEQFFGPGTRLTVL.

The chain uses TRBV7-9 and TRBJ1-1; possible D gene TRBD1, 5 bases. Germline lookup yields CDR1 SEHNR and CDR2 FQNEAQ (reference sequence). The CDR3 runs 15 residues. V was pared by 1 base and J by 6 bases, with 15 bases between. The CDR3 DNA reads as TGTGCCAGCAGCTTAGTGGGCAGGGAACCTTCTGAAGCTTTCTTT. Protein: CASSLVGREPSEAFF. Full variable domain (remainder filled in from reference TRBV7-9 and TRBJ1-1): DTGVSQNPRHKITKRGQNVTFRCDPISEHNRLYWYRQTLGQGPEFLTYFQNEAQLEKSRLLSDRFSAERPKGSFSTLEIQRTEQGDSAMYLCASSLVGREPSEAFFGQGTRLTVV.

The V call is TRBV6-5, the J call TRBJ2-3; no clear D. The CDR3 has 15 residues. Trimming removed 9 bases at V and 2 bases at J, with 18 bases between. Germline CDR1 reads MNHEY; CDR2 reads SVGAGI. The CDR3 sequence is CASRRDSGFTDTQYF. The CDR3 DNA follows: TGTGCCAGTCGGCGAGATAGTGGGTTCACAGATACGCAGTATTTT.

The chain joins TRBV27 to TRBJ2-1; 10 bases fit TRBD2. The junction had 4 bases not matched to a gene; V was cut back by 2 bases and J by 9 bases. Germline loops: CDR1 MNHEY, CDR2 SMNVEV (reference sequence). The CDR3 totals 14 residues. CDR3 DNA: TGTGCCAGCAGTTTAAACCTAGCGGGAGCTGAGCAGTTCTTC. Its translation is CASSLNLAGAEQFF.

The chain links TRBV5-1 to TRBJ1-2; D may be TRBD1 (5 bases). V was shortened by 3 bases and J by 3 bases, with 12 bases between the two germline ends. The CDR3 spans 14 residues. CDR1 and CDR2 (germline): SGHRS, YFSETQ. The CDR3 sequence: CASSSPGTDYGYTF. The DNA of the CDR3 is TGCGCCAGCAGCTCCCCCGGGACCGACTATGGCTACACCTTC.

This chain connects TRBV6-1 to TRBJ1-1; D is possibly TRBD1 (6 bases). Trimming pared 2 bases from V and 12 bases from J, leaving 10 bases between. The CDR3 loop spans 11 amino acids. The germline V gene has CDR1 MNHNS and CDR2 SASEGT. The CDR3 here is CASSENRVTFF. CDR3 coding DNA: TGTGCCAGCAGTGAAAACAGGGTCACTTTCTTT.

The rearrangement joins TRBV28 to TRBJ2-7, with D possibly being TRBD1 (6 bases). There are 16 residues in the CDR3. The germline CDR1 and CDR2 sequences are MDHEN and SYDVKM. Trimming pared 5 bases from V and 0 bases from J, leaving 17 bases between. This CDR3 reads CASSLIRDTFSYEQYF. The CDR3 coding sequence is TGTGCCAGCAGTCTGATCCGGGACACCTTCTCCTACGAGCAGTACTTC.

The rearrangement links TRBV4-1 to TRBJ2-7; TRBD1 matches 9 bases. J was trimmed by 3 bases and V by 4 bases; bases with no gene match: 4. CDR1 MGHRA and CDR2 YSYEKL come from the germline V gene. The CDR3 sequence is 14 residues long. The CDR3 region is CASSPKTGGYEQYF. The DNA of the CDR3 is TGCGCCAGCAGCCCAAAGACAGGGGGCTACGAGCAGTACTTC.

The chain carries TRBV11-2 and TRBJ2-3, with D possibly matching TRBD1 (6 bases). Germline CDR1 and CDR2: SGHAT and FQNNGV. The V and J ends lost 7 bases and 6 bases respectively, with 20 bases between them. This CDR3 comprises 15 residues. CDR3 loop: CASNLSPQGRDTQYF. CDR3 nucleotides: TGTGCCAGCAACCTTTCCCCACAGGGTAGGGATACGCAGTATTTT.

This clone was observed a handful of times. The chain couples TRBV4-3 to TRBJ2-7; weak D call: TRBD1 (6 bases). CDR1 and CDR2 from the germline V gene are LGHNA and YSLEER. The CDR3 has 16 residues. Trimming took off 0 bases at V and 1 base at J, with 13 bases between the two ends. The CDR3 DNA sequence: TGCGCCAGCAGCCAAGATCTAGGGACATATTCCTACGAGCAGTACTTC. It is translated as CASSQDLGTYSYEQYF.

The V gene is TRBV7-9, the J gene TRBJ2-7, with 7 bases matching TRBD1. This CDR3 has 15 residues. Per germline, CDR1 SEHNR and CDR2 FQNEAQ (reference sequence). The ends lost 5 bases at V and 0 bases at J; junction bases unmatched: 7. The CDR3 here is CASSEQGSPSYEQYF. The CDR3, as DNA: TGTGCCAGCAGCGAACAGGGGAGTCCCTCCTACGAGCAGTACTTC.

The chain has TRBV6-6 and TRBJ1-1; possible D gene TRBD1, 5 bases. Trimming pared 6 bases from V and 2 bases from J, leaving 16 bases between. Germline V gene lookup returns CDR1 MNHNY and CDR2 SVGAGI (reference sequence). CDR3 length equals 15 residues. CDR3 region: CASSSREGHNTEAFF. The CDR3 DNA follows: TGTGCCAGCAGCTCCAGAGAGGGGCATAACACTGAAGCTTTCTTT.

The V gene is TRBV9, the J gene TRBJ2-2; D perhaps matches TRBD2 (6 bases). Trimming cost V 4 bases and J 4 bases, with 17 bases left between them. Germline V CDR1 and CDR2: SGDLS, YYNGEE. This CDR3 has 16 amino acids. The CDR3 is CASSSPGRSATGELFF. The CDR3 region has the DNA TGTGCCAGCAGCTCCCCAGGGAGGTCAGCCACCGGGGAGCTGTTTTTT.

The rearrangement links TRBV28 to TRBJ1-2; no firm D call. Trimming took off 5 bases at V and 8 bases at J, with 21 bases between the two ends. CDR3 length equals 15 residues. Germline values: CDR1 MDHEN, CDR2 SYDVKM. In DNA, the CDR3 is TGTGCCAGCAGTCACCCCGTGGAGGGTAACGACGGCTACACCTTC. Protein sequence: CASSHPVEGNDGYTF.

CDR3 bases: TGCGCCAGCAGCTTGGATCCGGCGGGCGACCCTTTCTTT. Protein product: CASSLDPAGDPFF. This rearrangement joins TRBV5-1 to TRBJ1-1; no definite D call. Trimming removed 0 bases at V and 12 bases at J, with 15 bases between. The CDR3 is 13 residues long. Germline CDR1 reads SGHRS; CDR2 reads YFSETQ.